This entry lists 21 T cell receptor beta chains sequenced from one sample in a study of T cell responses to AZD1222 COVID-19 vaccine. Only in-frame clones appear in the TCRdb table, and some are missing; sequencing was by immunoSEQ multiplex PCR. The table shows fewer than 55,000 clones, with roughly 87% occurring only once. Sequences were derived from peripheral blood, sampled 28 days after the second AZD1222 dose. The receptors shown here come from an adult who received the AZD1222 COVID-19 vaccine.

The chain combines TRBV10-2 with TRBJ2-4; 12 bases fit TRBD2. In germline, CDR1 is WSHSY, CDR2 SAAADI. The CDR3 is made up of 19 amino acids. Trimming removed 10 bases from V and 0 bases from J; junction bases left unmatched: 16. CDR3 amino acids: CATKRSTSGGGLAKNIQYF. The CDR3 DNA is TGCGCCACCAAACGATCGACTAGCGGGGGCGGTCTAGCCAAAAACATTCAGTACTTC.

The chain joins TRBV7-6 to TRBJ1-1; tentatively, D is TRBD1 (5 bases). Germline CDR1 is SGHVS and CDR2 is FNYEAQ. Trimming stripped 5 bases from V and 0 bases from J, with 13 bases between. There are 15 residues in the CDR3. In DNA, the CDR3 is TGTGCCAGCAGCCCGGCGTCGGGGGTGAACACTGAAGCTTTCTTT. It is translated as CASSPASGVNTEAFF.

The DNA for the CDR3 is TGTGCCTGGAATGGGGGTACTGGAAACACCATATATTTT. Translation gives CAWNGGTGNTIYF. J is TRBJ1-3 and V is TRBV30, with D perhaps matching TRBD1 (5 bases). V was trimmed by 4 bases and J by 2 bases, leaving 9 bases between them. This CDR3 has 13 residues. The germline CDR1 and CDR2 sequences are GTSNPN and SVGIG (reference sequence).

The rearrangement links TRBV3-1 (or the pseudogene TRBV3-2) to TRBJ1-1; D gene ambiguous. The length of the CDR3 is 11 residues. With 3 bases removed from V and 7 bases from J, the gap between germline ends came to 6 bases. Germline CDR1 reads LGHDT; CDR2 reads YNNKEL (reference sequence). The CDR3 loop reads CASSHSYEAFF. Written as DNA, the CDR3 is TGTGCCAGCAGCCATTCCTATGAAGCTTTCTTT.

The chain employs TRBV20-1 and TRBJ1-1, with 9 positions matching TRBD1. V lost 3 bases, J lost 11 bases, and 4 bases stayed unmatched. Germline CDR1 is DFQATT and CDR2 is SNEGSKA (reference sequence). The CDR3 is made up of 11 amino acids. The CDR3 DNA sequence: TGCAGTGCTAGTACCGGGACAGGGGCTTTCTTT. It yields the protein CSASTGTGAFF.

This chain links TRBV29-1 with TRBJ2-5; D might be TRBD1 or TRBD2, each matching 6 bases. V was cut by 2 bases and J by 4 bases, with 17 bases left in between. The CDR3 spans 15 residues. CDR1 and CDR2 (germline): SQVTM, ANQGSEA. DNA for the CDR3: TGCAGCGTTGAAAGGGGTGGCGGAGGGGGAGAGACCCAGTACTTC. Amino acids: CSVERGGGGGETQYF. The full variable domain, with the rest looked up from reference TRBV29-1 and TRBJ2-5, is SAVISQKPSRDICQRGTSLTIQCQVDSQVTMMFWYRQQPGQSLTLIATANQGSEATYESGFVIDKFPISRPNLTFSTLTVSNMSPEDSSIYLCSVERGGGGGETQYFGPGTRLLVL.

The V call is TRBV2, the J call TRBJ2-2, with 7 bases aligning to TRBD2. V gave up 2 bases and J gave up 4 bases; unmatched junction bases: 7. Germline CDR1 is SNHLY and CDR2 is FYNNEI. This CDR3 spans 16 amino acids. The CDR3 protein is CASSETWWGGTGELFF. The CDR3 nucleotides read TGTGCCAGCAGTGAAACGTGGTGGGGGGGCACCGGGGAGCTGTTTTTT.

The chain carries TRBV6-5 and TRBJ1-1; no firm D call. This CDR3 comprises 13 residues. CDR1 and CDR2 from the germline V gene are MNHEY and SVGAGI. V lost 6 bases and J 0 bases, leaving 8 bases between the germline ends. The CDR3 DNA sequence: TGTGCCAGCAGGCGTGCCATGAACACTGAAGCTTTCTTT. Its protein is CASRRAMNTEAFF.

The V gene is TRBV5-4, the J gene TRBJ1-2; possibly TRBD1 for D (6 bases). This CDR3 has 13 amino acids. Germline values: CDR1 SGHNT, CDR2 YYREEE (reference sequence). The V gene lost 4 bases and the J gene lost 7 bases, with 14 bases spanning the gap. The CDR3 nucleotides are TGTGCCAGCAGCCGGGAACAGGGAGTTGGCTACACCTTC. Amino acids: CASSREQGVGYTF.

This chain connects TRBV6-1 to TRBJ1-4; maybe TRBD1 (5 bases). Germline-derived CDR1 and CDR2 are MNHNS and SASEGT. V lost 5 bases and J lost 7, with 14 bases in between. The CDR3 contains 14 residues. The CDR3 nucleotides read TGTGCCAGCAGTTTAGGTGGGGGGGTTGAAAAACTGTTTTTT. This encodes CASSLGGGVEKLFF.

The chain joins TRBV7-6 to TRBJ2-3; D perhaps matches TRBD2 (7 bases). V was cut by 5 bases and J by 2 bases, with 17 bases left in between. Germline lookup yields CDR1 SGHVS and CDR2 FNYEAQ. CDR3 length: 16 amino acids. The CDR3 spells CASSPVGGGLTDTQYF. CDR3 in DNA: TGTGCCAGCAGCCCCGTAGGGGGGGGCCTCACAGATACGCAGTATTTT.

The chain links TRBV7-8 to TRBJ2-5, with D unresolved. CDR1 and CDR2 (germline): SGHVS, FQNEAQ. V was cut by 3 bases and J by 4 bases, with 15 bases left in between. The CDR3 spans 15 residues. The chain's CDR3 is CASSLGGETRETQYF. In nucleotides, the CDR3 is TGTGCCAGCAGCTTGGGTGGGGAAACCCGAGAGACCCAGTACTTC.

The V call is TRBV11-2, the J call TRBJ1-2; D not certain. The CDR3 is 12 amino acids. The V and J ends lost 4 bases and 4 bases respectively, with 7 bases between them. The germline V gene encodes CDR1 SGHAT and CDR2 FQNNGV. CDR3 region: CASSSESYGYTF. The CDR3 nucleotides read TGTGCCAGCAGCTCTGAGTCCTATGGCTACACCTTC.

V is TRBV7-9 and J is TRBJ2-6; 7 nucleotides align to TRBD1. The V gene end was trimmed by 5 bases and the J gene end by 3 bases; junction bases not matched to a gene: 4. Germline CDR1 and CDR2: SEHNR and FQNEAQ (reference sequence). CDR3 size: 15 residues. This CDR3 is CASSPTGVGANVLTF. The CDR3 DNA sequence: TGTGCCAGCAGCCCTACAGGGGTTGGGGCCAACGTCCTGACTTTC.

The chain recombines TRBV18 with TRBJ2-5, with unresolved D. CDR1 KGHSH and CDR2 LQKENI come from the germline V gene. Trimming pared 5 bases from V and 2 bases from J, leaving 6 bases between. This CDR3 contains 12 residues. The CDR3 loop reads CASSGLQETQYF. The DNA of the CDR3 is TGTGCCAGCTCAGGGCTACAAGAGACCCAGTACTTC.

V gene TRBV5-1 combines with J gene TRBJ2-3; weak D call: TRBD2 (5 bases). The germline gives CDR1 SGHRS, CDR2 YFSETQ. V lost 2 bases to trimming and J lost 2 bases, with 6 bases between them. The CDR3 runs 13 residues. Here the CDR3 reads CASSFRDTDTQYF. In DNA form, the CDR3 reads TGCGCCAGCAGCTTCCGGGACACAGATACGCAGTATTTT.

The chain joins TRBV9 to TRBJ2-2; 7 bases are a match to TRBD1. J gave up 0 bases and V 0 bases, and 5 bases lay outside the gene matches. The CDR3 is 17 amino acids. Germline CDR1 SGDLS, CDR2 YYNGEE. The chain's CDR3 is CASSVVGQAANTGELFF. CDR3 coding DNA: TGTGCCAGCAGCGTAGTTGGACAGGCCGCGAACACCGGGGAGCTGTTTTTT.

This chain's CDR3 is CASSYSRTAYGYTF. For the CDR3, the DNA is TGTGCCAGCAGTTACTCTAGGACAGCCTATGGCTACACCTTC. The rearrangement links TRBV6-5 to TRBJ1-2, with D perhaps TRBD1 (6 bases). The germline gives CDR1 MNHEY, CDR2 SVGAGI. The ends were cut back, 0 bases at V and 4 bases at J, with 9 bases in the middle. This CDR3 is built from 14 residues.

The CDR3 loop reads CASFRDRSAFF. Written as DNA, the CDR3 is TGTGCCAGTTTTAGGGACAGGTCGGCTTTCTTT. The rearrangement joins TRBV6-5 to TRBJ1-1, with 8 bases fitting TRBD1. Germline lookup yields CDR1 MNHEY and CDR2 SVGAGI. With 9 bases clipped from V and 11 bases from J, the junction kept 8 bases outside the gene matches. The CDR3 length is 11 residues.

V usage is TRBV12-3 or TRBV12-4 and J usage is TRBJ1-6; no clear D. CDR3 length equals 12 residues. Trimming shortened V by 3 bases and J by 11 bases, and 8 bases separated the two germline ends. The CDR3 DNA reads TGTGCCAGCAGTTTTTCCCGGCCACCCCTCCACTTT. It encodes CASSFSRPPLHF.

The chain employs TRBV11-2 and TRBJ2-7; D is unresolved. Trimming stripped 1 base from V and 6 bases from J, with 4 bases between. The CDR3 totals 11 residues. Germline CDR1 reads SGHAT; CDR2 reads FQNNGV. The CDR3 loop reads CASSLGREQYF. As DNA, the CDR3 is TGTGCCAGCAGCTTAGGCCGCGAGCAGTACTTC.